The clone carrying this TCR beta chain has a count of ten or more. What it binds is not known. This specimen belongs to a study of T cells in Graves' hyperthyroidism and ophthalmopathy. Study observations and caveats: Researchers report that a 13 V-J model separated ophthalmopathy from stable hyperthyroidism. Ophthalmopathy was identified by the model a median about 6 months ahead of onset.

V lost 5 bases and J lost 8, with 13 bases in between. Germline V gene lookup returns CDR1 DFQATT and CDR2 SNEGSKA (reference sequence). The CDR3 is 12 residues long. No progression to ophthalmopathy during 18 months of follow-up defined stable disease. Isolation of PBMCs was performed on about 9.9 ml fresh peripheral blood. Amplified regions were TCR beta CDR3 sequences from RNA transcripts. The HTBI primer set drove a first-round RT-PCR of the TCR CDR3. TCRdb independently ran MiXCR on the multiplex PCR reads; one entry per CDR3 protein. The top ten clones hold roughly a tenth of a sample with under 800,000 distinct CDR3 sequences, less than 15% of them seen once.

V is TRBV20-1 and J is TRBJ2-1; possible D gene TRBD2, 5 bases. This receptor was taken from a young woman with Graves' hyperthyroidism. Sequences were obtained from blood. The CDR3 spells CSAHTRRHEQFF. For the CDR3, the DNA is TGCAGTGCTCATACAAGGAGGCATGAGCAGTTCTTC.